The 13 T cell receptor beta chains given below trace back to one sample, sequenced in a study of technical replicates of blood from a handful of donors. Some clones are missing from TCRdb's copy, which holds only in-frame ones; the method was immunoSEQ multiplex PCR. The table records some 68,000 clones, approximately 92% of them present only once. Sample: T cells isolated from PBMCs. These receptors originate from a human donor in good health.

This clone was counted once. The J gene is TRBJ2-5, the V gene TRBV14, with TRBD1 matching 7 bases. Unmatched junction bases numbered 11, after V lost 1 base and J lost 3 bases. The CDR3 has 17 amino acids. Looked up from germline, CDR1 is SGHDN and CDR2 is FVKESK. The CDR3 reads CASSQGRQGVGKETQYF. CDR3 coding DNA: TGTGCCAGCAGCCAAGGAAGGCAGGGGGTTGGAAAAGAGACCCAGTACTTC.

This clone was observed once. The chain uses TRBV30 and TRBJ1-2; D may be TRBD1 (5 bases). The CDR3 loop spans 13 amino acids. The V and J ends lost 2 bases and 7 bases respectively, with 14 bases between them. The germline CDR1 and CDR2 sequences are GTSNPN and SVGIG (reference sequence). CDR3 sequence (DNA): TGTGCCTGGAGTAGATCAGGGATTTTTGGCTACACCTTC. It translates to CAWSRSGIFGYTF.

The chain couples TRBV21-1 to TRBJ2-1; TRBD2 was called by the table and not checked on the DNA. TRBV21-1 is tagged as a pseudogene. The CDR3 is 16 amino acids. The CDR3 coding sequence is TGTGCCAGCAGCAAAGGCCAAGCGGGAGGGGGAATTGAGCAGTTCTTC. The encoded protein is CASSKGQAGGGIEQFF.

The chain couples TRBV5-1 to TRBJ2-1; 7 nucleotides align to TRBD2. CDR1 SGHRS and CDR2 YFSETQ come from the germline V gene. V lost 2 bases to trimming and J lost 7 bases; unmatched junction nucleotides: 12. The CDR3 covers 16 residues. The CDR3 loop is CASSLSAGYIVNEQFF. The CDR3 coding sequence is TGCGCCAGCAGCTTATCAGCGGGATATATTGTGAATGAGCAGTTCTTC. The complete variable domain, with remaining parts taken from reference TRBV5-1 and TRBJ2-1, reads KAGVTQTPRYLIKTRGQQVTLSCSPISGHRSVSWYQQTPGQGLQFLFEYFSETQRNKGNFPGRFSGRQFSNSRSEMNVSTLELGDSALYLCASSLSAGYIVNEQFFGPGTRLTVL.

The gene calls are TRBV6-1 and TRBJ2-5; 7 nucleotides line up with TRBD1. In germline, CDR1 is MNHNS, CDR2 SASEGT. After removal of 0 bases from V and 4 bases from J, the junction contained 8 bases not matched to a gene. The CDR3 runs 16 residues. CDR3 sequence (DNA): TGTGCCAGCAGTGAAGCGAAGGGGGCCTTTCCAGAGACCCAGTACTTC. It specifies CASSEAKGAFPETQYF.

This clone appeared a single time. The V and J genes are TRBV18 and TRBJ1-1, with D maybe TRBD1 (5 bases). The CDR3 consists of 18 residues. The ends were cut back, 4 bases at V and 0 bases at J, with 21 bases in the middle. CDR1 KGHSH and CDR2 LQKENI come from the germline V gene. CDR3 nucleotide sequence: TGTGCCAGCTCACGACCGACGACAGAAGGCTTCATGAACACTGAAGCTTTCTTT. It translates to CASSRPTTEGFMNTEAFF. Variable domain in full (rest from reference TRBV18 and TRBJ1-1): NAGVMQNPRHLVRRRGQEARLRCSPMKGHSHVYWYRQLPEEGLKFMVYLQKENIIDESGMPKERFSAEFPKEGPSILRIQQVVRGDSAAYFCASSRPTTEGFMNTEAFFGQGTRLTVV.

The chain recombines TRBV6-5 with TRBJ2-1; D is unclear. The CDR3 has 12 residues. Trimming stripped 2 bases from V and 10 bases from J, with 9 bases between. From germline, CDR1 is MNHEY and CDR2 SVGAGI. CDR3 coding DNA: TGTGCCAGCAGTTACGGGCTAACGGAGCAGTTCTTC. This sequence encodes CASSYGLTEQFF.

The chain recombines TRBV6-1 with TRBJ2-6, with 12 bases identical to TRBD2. The CDR3 spans 21 residues. Germline CDR1 MNHNS, CDR2 SASEGT. J gave up 0 bases and V 1 base, and 10 bases lay outside the gene matches. CDR3 sequence (DNA): TGTGCCAGCAGTGAAGATTATCTGGGACTAGCGGGTCTCTCTGGGGCCAACGTCCTGACTTTC. This gives the protein CASSEDYLGLAGLSGANVLTF.

A single count supports this clone. The rearrangement joins TRBV5-1 to TRBJ2-3, with a weak D call TRBD1 (5 bases). The germline V and J ends were trimmed by 0 bases and 4 bases, with 15 bases remaining between them. CDR3 length equals 16 residues. CDR1 and CDR2 (germline): SGHRS, YFSETQ. CDR3 sequence (DNA): TGCGCCAGCAGCTTGGACGCCGGCAGGGCGGCAGATACGCAGTATTTT. Protein product: CASSLDAGRAADTQYF.

The chain uses TRBV7-6 and TRBJ2-1, with D possibly matching TRBD2 (5 bases). The CDR3 loop spans 14 amino acids. The germline V and J ends were trimmed by 0 bases and 14 bases, with 17 bases remaining between them. The germline V gene encodes CDR1 SGHVS and CDR2 FNYEAQ. As DNA, the CDR3 is TGTGCCAGCAGCTTAGCGCAGAGGACTCCTCTGGAGTTCTTC. It yields the protein CASSLAQRTPLEFF.

This clone turned up a few times. The rearrangement uses TRBV4-1 and TRBJ1-3; TRBD1 aligns across 8 bases. V trimming: 3 bases; J trimming: 7 bases; junction bases outside the gene matches: 8. Germline V gene sequence: CDR1 MGHRA, CDR2 YSYEKL. The CDR3 is 15 amino acids. CDR3 amino acids: CASSQPRGQGNTIYF. The CDR3 DNA follows: TGCGCCAGCAGCCAGCCGAGAGGACAGGGTAACACCATATATTTT.

CDR3 in amino acids: CASSPLAGYTEAFF. The CDR3, as DNA: TGTGCCAGCTCACCATTAGCAGGGTACACTGAAGCTTTCTTT. The J gene is TRBJ1-1, the V gene TRBV18, with a possible D match to TRBD1 (5 bases). Germline V gene data show CDR1 as KGHSH and CDR2 as LQKENI. CDR3 length: 14 amino acids. The V gene lost 2 bases and the J gene lost 3 bases, with 10 bases spanning the gap.

The rearrangement uses TRBV7-6 and TRBJ2-4; 13 bases map to TRBD2. Germline V gene sequence: CDR1 SGHVS, CDR2 FNYEAQ. The CDR3 totals 19 residues. Trimming cost V 0 bases and J 0 bases; bases outside gene matches: 5. The CDR3 reads CASSLAFRTSGGAKNIQYF. The CDR3 DNA follows: TGTGCCAGCAGCTTAGCGTTTAGGACTAGCGGGGGAGCCAAAAACATTCAGTACTTC.